These 18 T cell receptor beta chains share one sample of origin, sequenced in a study of T cell repertoires in cytomegalovirus infection. TCRdb fed the reads into MiXCR, producing one record per CDR3 protein. The repertoire holds fewer than 250,000 distinct CDR3 sequences, with roughly 22% as singletons. Specimen: CD8+ T cells from PBMCs. These receptors came from a human donor in good health (CMV status not recorded). Some clones in this sample may be carry-over from other donors' samples.

This clonotype was recorded many times. The chain uses TRBV7-6 and TRBJ2-2; no clear D gene. In germline, CDR1 is SGHVS, CDR2 FNYEAQ. V shed 5 bases and J shed 4 bases, with 5 bases lying between them. The CDR3 consists of 12 residues. The CDR3 spells CASSASTGELFF. CDR3 nucleotide sequence: TGTGCCAGCAGCGCAAGCACCGGGGAGCTGTTTTTT. Supplemented by reference TRBV7-6 and TRBJ2-2, the full variable domain reads GAGVSQSPRYKVTKRGQDVALRCDPISGHVSLYWYRQALGQGPEFLTYFNYEAQQDKSGLPNDRFSAERPEGSISTLTIQRTEQRDSAMYRCASSASTGELFFGEGSRLTVL.

This chain connects TRBV4-2 to TRBJ2-3, with D perhaps matching TRBD1 or TRBD2 (6 bases each). Germline loops: CDR1 LGHNA, CDR2 YNFKEQ. The CDR3 loop spans 19 amino acids. Trimming removed 0 bases at V and 1 base at J, with 20 bases between. In DNA form, the CDR3 reads TGTGCCAGCAGCCAAGAAATAGTGGGGGGCCCCGTGCGCACAGATACGCAGTATTTT. It specifies CASSQEIVGGPVRTDTQYF.

This clonotype was seen only a few times. This chain uses TRBV2 with TRBJ2-7; 7 bases fit TRBD1. This CDR3 is built from 12 residues. V lost 7 bases to trimming and J lost 9 bases; unmatched junction nucleotides: 9. CDR1 SNHLY and CDR2 FYNNEI come from the germline V gene. DNA of the CDR3: TGTGCCAGCATTGACAGGGCGGTTGGGCAGTACTTC. This gives the protein CASIDRAVGQYF.

This CDR3 reads CASSSLRALIISGHQETQYF. CDR3 nucleotide sequence: TGTGCCAGCAGTTCGCTCCGGGCCCTTATAATCTCAGGGCATCAAGAGACCCAGTACTTC. The chain carries TRBV28 and TRBJ2-5; possibly TRBD1 for D (5 bases). This CDR3 contains 20 residues. Trimming removed 4 bases from V and 2 bases from J, with 29 bases in between. CDR1 and CDR2 from the germline V gene are MDHEN and SYDVKM.

This chain connects TRBV28 to TRBJ1-2, with 10 bases identical to TRBD1. The germline V gene has CDR1 MDHEN and CDR2 SYDVKM. With 5 bases clipped from V and 3 bases from J, the junction kept 15 bases outside the gene matches. The CDR3 length is 18 residues. The CDR3 nucleotides are TGTGCCAGCAGTACCGGGACAGGGGCCTTCCCAGCATACTATGGCTACACCTTC. It specifies CASSTGTGAFPAYYGYTF.

The gene calls are TRBV12-3 or TRBV12-4 and TRBJ2-1, with 7 bases matching TRBD1. The V gene end was trimmed by 6 bases and the J gene end by 8 bases; junction bases not matched to a gene: 13. This CDR3 region has 15 residues. The CDR3 here is CASRSGGTLGDEQFF. Here the CDR3 DNA reads TGTGCCAGCAGGTCAGGGGGAACCCTAGGGGATGAGCAGTTCTTC.

Note on this clonotype: This sequence may be a read error, since a much larger clone differs from it by one base. The chain joins TRBV28 to TRBJ2-3; the match to TRBD1 covers 7 bases. From germline, CDR1 is MDHEN and CDR2 SYDVKM. The CDR3 is made up of 15 amino acids. V lost 7 bases to trimming and J lost 4 bases; unmatched junction nucleotides: 11. In DNA form, the CDR3 reads TGTGCCAGCACGAGAACAGGGGCGGTCGCAGATACGCAGTATTTT. As protein: CASTRTGAVADTQYF.

The chain is built from TRBV7-4 and TRBJ1-2; D remains unclear. The CDR3 is 11 amino acids. V was shortened by 3 bases and J by 6 bases, with 5 bases between the two germline ends. Germline lookup yields CDR1 SGHVT and CDR2 SQSDAQ. The CDR3 loop is CASSLTHGYTF. The CDR3 DNA follows: TGTGCCAGCAGCTTGACGCATGGCTACACCTTC.

This clonotype has more than one count but fewer than ten. The rearrangement uses TRBV20-1 and TRBJ2-4, with D perhaps matching TRBD1 or TRBD2 (5 bases each). With 5 bases removed from V and 12 bases from J, the gap between germline ends came to 11 bases. The CDR3 has 10 residues. CDR1 and CDR2 from the germline V gene are DFQATT and SNEGSKA (reference sequence). This CDR3 reads CSAEGKGQYF. CDR3 nucleotides: TGCAGTGCTGAGGGGAAGGGTCAGTACTTC.

This clonotype was seen more than once but under ten times. This sequence joins TRBV7-9 and TRBJ1-4, with TRBD1 as a possible D gene (6 bases). With 4 bases removed from V and 0 bases from J, the gap between germline ends came to 12 bases. The CDR3 extends over 16 amino acids. From germline, CDR1 is SEHNR and CDR2 FQNEAQ (reference sequence). The CDR3 DNA reads TGTGCCAGCAGCTCGAACAGGGATTCAACTAATGAAAAACTGTTTTTT. This translates into CASSSNRDSTNEKLFF.

This chain connects TRBV28 to TRBJ1-5; D perhaps matches TRBD1 (6 bases). Germline V gene data show CDR1 as MDHEN and CDR2 as SYDVKM. The CDR3 contains 15 residues. Trimming pared 3 bases from V and 3 bases from J, leaving 12 bases between. This CDR3 is CASSLTGAFNQPQHF. CDR3 DNA sequence: TGTGCCAGCAGTTTGACAGGTGCCTTCAATCAGCCCCAGCATTTT.

This clonotype was recorded at least ten times. The chain links TRBV7-8 to TRBJ2-1; D remains ambiguous. Trimming pared 5 bases from V and 8 bases from J, leaving 10 bases between. The CDR3 runs 12 residues. Germline CDR1 SGHVS, CDR2 FQNEAQ. The CDR3, as DNA: TGTGCCAGCAGCCACCCCCCCTATGAGCAGTTCTTC. It is translated as CASSHPPYEQFF.

This clonotype was detected only a few times. The genes are TRBV29-1 and TRBJ2-1; 8 bases fit TRBD2. The CDR3 runs 15 residues. V shed 6 bases, J shed 6 bases, and the junction held 13 bases outside the gene matches. Germline-derived CDR1 and CDR2 are SQVTM and ANQGSEA. CDR3: CSVEKAGALINEQFF. Written as DNA, the CDR3 is TGCAGCGTCGAGAAAGCGGGGGCCCTGATCAATGAGCAGTTCTTC.

This clonotype was seen a handful of times. The genes are TRBV15 and TRBJ2-5; 7 bases align to TRBD2. The CDR3 has 14 amino acids. Germline V gene sequence: CDR1 LNHNV, CDR2 YYDKDF (reference sequence). With 1 base clipped from V and 5 bases from J, the junction kept 4 bases outside the gene matches. The CDR3 nucleotides read TGTGCCACCAGCAGAGGAAGGGGAGGGGAGACCCAGTACTTC. Translated: CATSRGRGGETQYF. The full variable domain, in which reference TRBV15 and TRBJ2-5 provide the parts outside the CDR3, is DAMVIQNPRYQVTQFGKPVTLSCSQTLNHNVMYWYQQKSSQAPKLLFHYYDKDFNNEADTPDNFQSRRPNTSFCFLDIRSPGLGDTAMYLCATSRGRGGETQYFGPGTRLLVL.

The V gene is TRBV12-5, the J gene TRBJ2-5; TRBD2 aligns across 10 bases. This CDR3 has 16 amino acids. V shed 7 bases, J shed 5 bases, and the junction held 13 bases outside the gene matches. The germline CDR1 and CDR2 sequences are LGHNT and FRNRAP. The CDR3 DNA sequence: TGTGCTAGTGCCCCACCTCGACTAGCGGGCATGGAGACCCAGTACTTC. Protein: CASAPPRLAGMETQYF.

This clonotype was counted many times. The rearrangement links TRBV5-5 to TRBJ1-5; 8 nucleotides agree with TRBD1. The CDR3 is made up of 18 amino acids. V lost 0 bases and J lost 7; bases outside the gene matches: 15. Germline V lookup: CDR1 SGHKS, CDR2 YYEKEE (reference sequence). The CDR3 sequence: CASSLGGSAGGFGQPQHF. CDR3 bases: TGTGCCAGCAGCTTGGGAGGGTCGGCAGGGGGCTTCGGACAGCCCCAGCATTTT.

Ten or more counts support this clonotype. This chain links TRBV7-2 with TRBJ2-3; D call uncertain. Trimming pared 2 bases from V and 2 bases from J, leaving 11 bases between. The CDR3 is 15 amino acids. Germline values: CDR1 SGHTA, CDR2 FQGNSA. CDR3 DNA: TGTGCCAGCAGCTTAAGGTGGCAGTACACAGATACGCAGTATTTT. Its translation: CASSLRWQYTDTQYF.

This clonotype was detected only a few times. J is TRBJ1-4 and V is TRBV6-5, with a possible D match to TRBD1 (5 bases). Germline-derived CDR1 and CDR2 are MNHEY and SVGAGI. Trimming shortened V by 4 bases and J by 5 bases, and 11 bases separated the two germline ends. The CDR3 is 14 amino acids. CDR3 nucleotide sequence: TGTGCCAGCAGTTCGACAGTTTTAAATGAAAAACTGTTTTTT. Translation gives CASSSTVLNEKLFF.